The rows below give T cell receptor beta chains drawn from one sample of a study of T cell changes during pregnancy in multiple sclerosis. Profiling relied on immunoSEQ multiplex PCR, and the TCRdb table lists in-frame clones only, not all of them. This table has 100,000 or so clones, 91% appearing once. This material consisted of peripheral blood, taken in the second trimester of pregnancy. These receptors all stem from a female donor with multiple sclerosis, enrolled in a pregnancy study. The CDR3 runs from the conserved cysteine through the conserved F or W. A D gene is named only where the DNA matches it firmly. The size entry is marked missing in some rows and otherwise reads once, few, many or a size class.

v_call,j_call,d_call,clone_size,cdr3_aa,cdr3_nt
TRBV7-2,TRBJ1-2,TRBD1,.,CASSSPTGVKVGSGYTF,TGTGCCAGCAGCTCCCCGACAGGGGTGAAAGTGGGATCCGGCTACACCTTC
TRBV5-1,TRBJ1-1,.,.,CASSLVPLGDTEAFF,TGCGCCAGCAGCTTAGTCCCCCTAGGGGACACTGAAGCTTTCTTT
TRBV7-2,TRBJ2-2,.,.,CASSLMVHETGELFF,TGTGCCAGCAGCTTAATGGTGCACGAGACCGGGGAGCTGTTTTTT
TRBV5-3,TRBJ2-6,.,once,CARSPILSGANVLTF,TGTGCCAGAAGCCCTATATTATCTGGGGCCAACGTCCTGACTTTC
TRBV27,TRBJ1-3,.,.,CASSSSGLGNTIYF,.
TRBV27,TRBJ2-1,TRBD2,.,CASRPGLAGDNEQFF,TGTGCCAGCAGACCAGGACTAGCGGGTGACAATGAGCAGTTCTTC
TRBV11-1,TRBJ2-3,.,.,CASSFADTDTQYF,TGTGCCAGCAGCTTTGCGGACACAGATACGCAGTATTTT
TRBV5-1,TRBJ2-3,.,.,CASSLSGHSTDTQYF,TGCGCCAGCAGCCTCAGCGGGCACAGCACAGATACGCAGTATTTT
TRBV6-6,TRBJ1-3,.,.,CASSLLPGGGNTIYF,TGTGCCAGCAGCTTATTACCTGGCGGAGGGAACACCATATATTTT
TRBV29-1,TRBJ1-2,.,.,CSAGQIRGSGYTF,TGCAGCGCGGGCCAGATTCGGGGGTCCGGCTACACCTTC
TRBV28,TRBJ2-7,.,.,CASTEGGAPPYEQYF,TGTGCCAGCACCGAAGGGGGGGCACCACCCTACGAGCAGTACTTC
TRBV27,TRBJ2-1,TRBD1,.,CASSLSAGGGQVF,TGTGCCAGCAGTTTATCGGCAGGGGGCGGTCAGGTCTTC
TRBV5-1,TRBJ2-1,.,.,CASSLWQGPGEQFF,TGCGCCAGCAGCTTGTGGCAGGGCCCCGGGGAGCAGTTCTTC
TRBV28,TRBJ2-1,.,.,CASSLGATYNEQFF,TGTGCCAGCAGTTTAGGGGCTACCTACAATGAGCAGTTCTTC
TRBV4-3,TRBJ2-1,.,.,CASSQDQYYNEQFF,TGCGCCAGCAGCCAAGACCAGTACTACAATGAGCAGTTCTTC
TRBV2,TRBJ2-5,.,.,CASKGVRETQYF,TGTGCCAGCAAGGGGGTTCGAGAGACCCAGTACTTC
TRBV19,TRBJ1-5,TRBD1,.,CASSRTGDSNQPQHF,TGTGCCAGTAGTCGGACAGGGGATAGCAATCAGCCCCAGCATTTT
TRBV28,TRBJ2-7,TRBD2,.,CASSFFVGGRSVYEQYF,TGTGCCAGCAGTTTTTTCGTCGGCGGGAGGTCGGTCTACGAGCAGTACTTC
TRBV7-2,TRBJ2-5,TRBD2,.,CASSLEGSSGKETQYF,TGTGCCAGCAGCTTAGAGGGGAGTAGCGGGAAAGAGACCCAGTACTTC
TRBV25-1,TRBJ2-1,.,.,CASSEFQYRNEQFF,TGTGCCAGCAGTGAATTTCAATATCGGAATGAGCAGTTCTTC
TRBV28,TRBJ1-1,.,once,CASSLGGATNTEAFF,TGTGCCAGCAGTTTAGGGGGGGCCACGAACACTGAAGCTTTCTTT
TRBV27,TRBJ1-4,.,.,CASSLARDISEKLFF,TGTGCCAGCAGTTTGGCCCGGGACATATCAGAAAAACTGTTTTTT
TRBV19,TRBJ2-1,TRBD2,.,CASSFRTSGTLSYNEQFF,TGTGCCAGTAGTTTCAGGACTAGCGGGACCCTCTCCTACAATGAGCAGTTCTTC
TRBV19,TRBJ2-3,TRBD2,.,CASSIAGGGSTDTQYF,TGTGCCAGTAGTATAGCAGGCGGGGGTTCTACAGATACGCAGTATTTT
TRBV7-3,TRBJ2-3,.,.,CASSLVPQDTQYF,TGTGCCAGCAGCTTAGTCCCCCAGGATACGCAGTATTTT
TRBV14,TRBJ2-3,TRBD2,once,CASSQDGGRGTDTQYF,TGTGCCAGCAGCCAAGATGGCGGGAGGGGCACAGATACGCAGTATTTT
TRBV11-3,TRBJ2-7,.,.,CASSSSVVRGTSYEQYF,TGTGCCAGCAGCTCTTCGGTAGTTCGGGGGACGTCCTACGAGCAGTACTTC
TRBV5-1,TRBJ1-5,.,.,CASSADSSNQPQHF,TGCGCCAGCAGCGCAGACAGTTCCAATCAGCCCCAGCATTTT
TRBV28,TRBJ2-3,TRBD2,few,CASSLFGLAGVVDTQYF,TGTGCCAGCAGTTTGTTCGGACTAGCGGGAGTGGTAGATACGCAGTATTTT
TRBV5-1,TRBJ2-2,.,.,CASSRESRPHTGELFF,TGCGCCAGCAGCCGAGAGTCGAGGCCCCACACCGGGGAGCTGTTTTTT
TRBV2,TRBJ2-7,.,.,CASRTGQIYYEQYF,TGTGCCAGCAGGACCGGACAGATATACTACGAGCAGTACTTC
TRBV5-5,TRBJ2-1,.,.,CASSSSATISYNEQFF,TGTGCCAGCAGCTCGTCGGCGACAATCTCCTACAATGAGCAGTTCTTC
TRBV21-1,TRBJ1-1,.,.,CASSTPDRGENTEAFF,TGTGCCAGCTCCACACCGGATAGGGGCGAGAACACTGAAGCTTTCTTT
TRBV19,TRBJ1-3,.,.,CACTGDSGNTIYF,TGTGCCTGCACAGGCGACTCTGGAAACACCATATATTTT
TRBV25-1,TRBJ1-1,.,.,CASSRQGQESEAFF,TGTGCCAGCAGTCGCCAGGGGCAGGAATCTGAAGCTTTCTTT
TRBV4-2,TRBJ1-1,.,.,CASSQAGSASTEAFF,TGTGCCAGCAGCCAGGCGGGGAGCGCGAGCACTGAAGCTTTCTTT
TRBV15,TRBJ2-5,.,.,CATSRGGGETQYF,TGTGCCACCAGCAGAGGAGGCGGGGAGACCCAGTACTTC
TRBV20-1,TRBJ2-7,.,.,CSARDVYEQYF,TGCAGTGCTAGAGACGTCTACGAGCAGTACTTC
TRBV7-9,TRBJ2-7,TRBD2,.,CASSTGLGKYYEQYF,TGTGCCAGCAGCACGGGACTAGGGAAGTACTACGAGCAGTACTTC
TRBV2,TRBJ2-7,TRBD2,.,CASSMGLAPLEQYF,TGTGCCAGCAGTATGGGACTAGCTCCCTTGGAGCAGTACTTC
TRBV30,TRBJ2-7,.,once,CAWSFDLYEQYF,TGTGCCTGGAGCTTCGACTTGTACGAGCAGTACTTC
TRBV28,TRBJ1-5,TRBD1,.,CASSSPGQGLSFRNQPQHF,TGTGCCAGCAGTTCCCCGGGACAGGGGCTTTCTTTTCGCAATCAGCCCCAGCATTTT
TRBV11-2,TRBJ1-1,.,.,CASRRSPGGTTFF,TGTGCCAGCAGACGATCCCCCGGGGGGACGACTTTCTTT
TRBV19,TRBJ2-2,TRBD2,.,CASSPPGLAGVTNTGELFF,TGTGCCAGTAGTCCCCCGGGACTAGCGGGAGTGACGAACACCGGGGAGCTGTTTTTT
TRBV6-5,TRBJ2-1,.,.,CASSLRGDNEQFF,TGTGCCAGCAGCCTCAGGGGCGACAATGAGCAGTTCTTC
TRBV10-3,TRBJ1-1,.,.,CAISESVGFNTEAFF,TGTGCCATCAGTGAATCTGTGGGCTTCAACACTGAAGCTTTCTTT
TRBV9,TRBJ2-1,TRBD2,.,CASSVGGLGTSPLLNEQFF,TGTGCCAGCAGCGTAGGAGGGCTTGGGACTAGCCCTCTTCTGAATGAGCAGTTCTTC
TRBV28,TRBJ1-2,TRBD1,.,CAGGNRGDGYTF,TGTGCCGGAGGGAACAGGGGGGATGGCTACACCTTC
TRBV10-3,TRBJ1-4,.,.,CAISEDRANFLTNEKLFF,TGTGCCATCAGTGAGGACAGAGCCAACTTCCTAACTAATGAAAAACTGTTTTTT
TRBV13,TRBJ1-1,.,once,CASSPGGRGVTEAFF,TGTGCCAGCAGCCCGGGGGGCAGGGGAGTCACTGAAGCTTTCTTT
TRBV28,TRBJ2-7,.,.,CASSSSGTLPYEQYF,TGTGCCAGCAGTTCTTCCGGGACACTACCCTACGAGCAGTACTTC
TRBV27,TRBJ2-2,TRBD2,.,CASSGLAGRTGELFF,TGTGCCAGCAGCGGACTAGCGGGAAGGACCGGGGAGCTGTTTTTT
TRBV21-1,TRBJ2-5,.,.,CASSSQGYNQETQYF,TGTGCCAGCAGCAGCCAGGGATATAATCAAGAGACCCAGTACTTC
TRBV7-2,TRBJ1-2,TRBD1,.,CASSMGQRTDGYTF,TGTGCCAGCAGCATGGGACAGCGAACCGATGGCTACACCTTC